Listed below are T cell receptor beta chains from one sample, sequenced in a study of blood T cell repertoires in COVID-19. Sequencing used immunoSEQ multiplex PCR; TCRdb keeps in-frame clones, though not all of them. The sample lists roughly 250,000 clones; 70% to 90% were seen once. The specimen sequenced was peripheral blood. The receptors were sampled from a woman under 40 with COVID-19, enrolled during active disease. CDR3s include the opening cysteine and the closing phenylalanine or tryptophan. Each record gives: J gene, V gene, CDR3 protein.

j_gene: TRBJ2-1
v_gene: TRBV5-1
CDR3aa: CASSPGLTSGGYNEQFF

j_gene: TRBJ2-3
v_gene: TRBV7-8
CDR3aa: CASSLGDYLAGGTDTQYF

j_gene: TRBJ2-7
v_gene: TRBV4-1
CDR3aa: CASSQLDRGRVEQYF

j_gene: TRBJ2-7
v_gene: TRBV4-1
CDR3aa: CASSHLAGAREQYF

j_gene: TRBJ2-5
v_gene: TRBV29-1
CDR3aa: CSVEAGGETQYF

j_gene: TRBJ1-6
v_gene: TRBV6-2/TRBV6-3
CDR3aa: CASSYLGEGTPLHF

j_gene: TRBJ1-5
v_gene: TRBV2
CDR3aa: CASRVGVGQPQHF

j_gene: TRBJ2-7
v_gene: TRBV24-1
CDR3aa: CATSDLQQAHQGAYEQYF

j_gene: TRBJ2-5
v_gene: TRBV5-6
CDR3aa: CASSSSPRGVETQYF

j_gene: TRBJ2-2
v_gene: TRBV5-5
CDR3aa: CASSLALARGDGELFF

j_gene: TRBJ2-7
v_gene: TRBV18
CDR3aa: CASSRGQVPTEQYF

j_gene: TRBJ2-1
v_gene: TRBV29-1
CDR3aa: CSVEEGLPGEQFF

j_gene: TRBJ1-2
v_gene: TRBV21-1
CDR3aa: CASSKQGRNYGYTF

j_gene: TRBJ2-2
v_gene: TRBV5-5
CDR3aa: CASSNRDRVTGELFF

j_gene: TRBJ2-7
v_gene: TRBV24-1
CDR3aa: CATSDRGQGTYEQYF

j_gene: TRBJ1-1
v_gene: TRBV19
CDR3aa: CASERAYEAFF

j_gene: TRBJ2-1
v_gene: TRBV12-3/TRBV12-4
CDR3aa: CASSLLYNEQFF

j_gene: TRBJ1-2
v_gene: TRBV5-8
CDR3aa: CASRRTGYNYGYTF

j_gene: TRBJ2-7
v_gene: TRBV13
CDR3aa: CASSSESEGIREQYF

j_gene: TRBJ2-1
v_gene: TRBV9
CDR3aa: CASNLRGAVDEQFF

j_gene: TRBJ2-2
v_gene: TRBV12-3/TRBV12-4
CDR3aa: CASSLLNTGELFF

j_gene: TRBJ2-2
v_gene: TRBV12-5
CDR3aa: CASGRDRKYTGELFF

j_gene: TRBJ2-7
v_gene: TRBV29-1
CDR3aa: CSVLMRGPYEQYF

j_gene: TRBJ2-5
v_gene: TRBV28
CDR3aa: CASSLRGAAETQYF

j_gene: TRBJ2-7
v_gene: TRBV6-6
CDR3aa: CASSYWKEFGEQYF

j_gene: TRBJ2-3
v_gene: TRBV5-6
CDR3aa: CASSLYTTTPTTTDTQYF

j_gene: TRBJ2-3
v_gene: TRBV20-1
CDR3aa: CSASRETTDTQYF

j_gene: TRBJ2-5
v_gene: TRBV4-1
CDR3aa: CASSQGIPGLAPVETQYF

j_gene: TRBJ2-7
v_gene: TRBV4-2
CDR3aa: CASSQDRGQGIYSYEQYF

j_gene: TRBJ2-1
v_gene: TRBV6-2/TRBV6-3
CDR3aa: CASSLLGGGPLDEQFF

j_gene: TRBJ2-3
v_gene: TRBV4-1
CDR3aa: CASSQGRGGWDTQYF

j_gene: TRBJ2-5
v_gene: TRBV24-1
CDR3aa: CATSSGFLGETQYF

j_gene: TRBJ2-5
v_gene: TRBV24-1
CDR3aa: CATSRGPQETQYF

j_gene: TRBJ1-2
v_gene: TRBV19
CDR3aa: CASSTAAGIFYGYTF

j_gene: TRBJ2-7
v_gene: TRBV19
CDR3aa: CASKQRHLDTYEQYF

j_gene: TRBJ2-7
v_gene: TRBV5-6
CDR3aa: CASSFGLAGYEQYF

j_gene: TRBJ2-2
v_gene: TRBV6-5
CDR3aa: CASSYFSGANTGELFF

j_gene: TRBJ2-7
v_gene: TRBV5-1
CDR3aa: CASSLGVLGSYEQYF

j_gene: TRBJ2-7
v_gene: TRBV11-1
CDR3aa: CASSPTDTFTYEQYF

j_gene: TRBJ2-5
v_gene: TRBV2
CDR3aa: CASSRAGPGTQYF

j_gene: TRBJ2-5
v_gene: TRBV5-1
CDR3aa: CASSGSGGQETQYF

j_gene: TRBJ2-7
v_gene: TRBV27
CDR3aa: CASSPQVTGTEQYF

j_gene: TRBJ1-2
v_gene: TRBV12-3/TRBV12-4
CDR3aa: CASRPLSSNPTF

j_gene: TRBJ2-7
v_gene: TRBV27
CDR3aa: CASTGGNDYEQYF

j_gene: TRBJ2-7
v_gene: TRBV18
CDR3aa: CASSLLQGAGEQYF

j_gene: TRBJ1-1
v_gene: TRBV2
CDR3aa: CASSGPTYRGTEAFF

j_gene: TRBJ2-7
v_gene: TRBV14
CDR3aa: CASSRGGQPEQYF

j_gene: TRBJ2-7
v_gene: TRBV27
CDR3aa: CASSLGQVLGYEQYF

j_gene: TRBJ2-1
v_gene: TRBV27
CDR3aa: CASSLDPGTSANEQFF

j_gene: TRBJ1-2
v_gene: TRBV7-9
CDR3aa: CASSRTGESYGYTF

j_gene: TRBJ1-5
v_gene: TRBV19
CDR3aa: CASRNHRDNQPQHF

j_gene: TRBJ2-1
v_gene: TRBV5-5
CDR3aa: CASSPRQRDEQFF

j_gene: TRBJ1-6
v_gene: TRBV5-4
CDR3aa: CASSLEGTGNSPLHF

j_gene: TRBJ1-2
v_gene: TRBV19
CDR3aa: CASSMQGAQYYGYTF